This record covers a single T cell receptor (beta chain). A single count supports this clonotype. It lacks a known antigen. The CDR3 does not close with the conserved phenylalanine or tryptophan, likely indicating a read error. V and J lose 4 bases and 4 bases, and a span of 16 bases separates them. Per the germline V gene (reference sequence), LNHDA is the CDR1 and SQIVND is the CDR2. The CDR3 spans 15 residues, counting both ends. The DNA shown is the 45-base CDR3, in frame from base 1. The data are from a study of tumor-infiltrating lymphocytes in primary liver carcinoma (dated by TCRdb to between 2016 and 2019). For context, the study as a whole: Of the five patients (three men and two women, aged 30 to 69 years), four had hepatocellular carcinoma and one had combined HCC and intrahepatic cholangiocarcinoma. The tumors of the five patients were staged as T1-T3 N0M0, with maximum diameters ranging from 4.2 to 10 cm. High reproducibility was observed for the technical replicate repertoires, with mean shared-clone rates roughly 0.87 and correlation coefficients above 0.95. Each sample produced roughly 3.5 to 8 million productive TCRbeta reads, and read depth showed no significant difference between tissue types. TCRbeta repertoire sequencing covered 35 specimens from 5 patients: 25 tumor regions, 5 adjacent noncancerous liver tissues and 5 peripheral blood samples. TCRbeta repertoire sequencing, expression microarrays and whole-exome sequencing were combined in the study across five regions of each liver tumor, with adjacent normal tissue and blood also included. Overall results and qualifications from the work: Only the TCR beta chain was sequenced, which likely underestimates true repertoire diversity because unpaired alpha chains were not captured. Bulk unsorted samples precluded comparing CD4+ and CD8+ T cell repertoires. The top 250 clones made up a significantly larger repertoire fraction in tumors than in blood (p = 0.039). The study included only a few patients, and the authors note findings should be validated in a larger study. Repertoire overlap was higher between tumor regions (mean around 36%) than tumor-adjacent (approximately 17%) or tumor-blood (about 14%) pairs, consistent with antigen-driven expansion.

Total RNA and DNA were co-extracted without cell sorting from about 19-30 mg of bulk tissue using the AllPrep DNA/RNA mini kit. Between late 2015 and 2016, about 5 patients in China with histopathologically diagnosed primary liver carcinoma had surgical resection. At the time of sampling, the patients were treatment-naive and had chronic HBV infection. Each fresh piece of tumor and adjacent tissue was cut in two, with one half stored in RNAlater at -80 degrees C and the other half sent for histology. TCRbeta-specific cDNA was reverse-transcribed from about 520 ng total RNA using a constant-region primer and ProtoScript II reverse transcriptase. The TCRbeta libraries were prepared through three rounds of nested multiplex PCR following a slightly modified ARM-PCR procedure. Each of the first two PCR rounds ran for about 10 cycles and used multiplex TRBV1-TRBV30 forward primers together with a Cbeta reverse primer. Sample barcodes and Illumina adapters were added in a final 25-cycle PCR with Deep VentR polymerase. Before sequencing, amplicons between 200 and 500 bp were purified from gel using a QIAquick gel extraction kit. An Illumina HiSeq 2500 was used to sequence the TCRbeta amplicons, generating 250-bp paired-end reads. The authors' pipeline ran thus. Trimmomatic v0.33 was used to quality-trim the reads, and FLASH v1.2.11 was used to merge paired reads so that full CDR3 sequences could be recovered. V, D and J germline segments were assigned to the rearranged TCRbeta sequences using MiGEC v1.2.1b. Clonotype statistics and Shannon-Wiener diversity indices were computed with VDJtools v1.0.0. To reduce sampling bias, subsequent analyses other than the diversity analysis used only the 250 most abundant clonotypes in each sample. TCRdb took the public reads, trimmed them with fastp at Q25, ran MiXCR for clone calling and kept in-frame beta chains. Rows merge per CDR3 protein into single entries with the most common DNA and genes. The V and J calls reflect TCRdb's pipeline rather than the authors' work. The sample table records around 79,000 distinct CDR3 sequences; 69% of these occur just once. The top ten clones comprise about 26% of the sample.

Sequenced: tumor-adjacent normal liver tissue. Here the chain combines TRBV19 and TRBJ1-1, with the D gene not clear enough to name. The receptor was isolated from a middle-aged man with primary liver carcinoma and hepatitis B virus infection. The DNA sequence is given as TGTGCCAGTAGTAGTACAGTGGGGAGGATCACTGAAGCTTTCTAT. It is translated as CASSSTVGRITEAFY.